Included here is one T cell receptor beta chain sequence, with context. Its antigen is not identified. The data are from a study of cytomegalovirus exposure and HLA in healthy donors. The study, taken as a whole, reports: Equally common other TCR beta chains were less clonally expanded than HLA-associated ones, a later analysis found. In a later analysis, TCR beta V- and J-gene trimming showed a link to a missense DCLRE1C variant. TRBV6-2, TRBV6-3 and some other V segments were unresolvable in 87-base-pair reads.

CDR1 is SGHRS, CDR2 YFSETQ, per germline. The J segment lost 8 bases and the V segment lost 0 bases, leaving 2 bases of the junction unmatched. CDR3 length: 14 residues. The PCR used 60 Vbeta and 13 Jbeta primers. Assay used: immunoSEQ multiplex PCR; TCRdb lists only in-frame clones, some missing. The table records 170,000 or so clones, 65% to 85% of them present only once. The gene calls are TRBV5-1 and TRBJ1-2; 12 bases fit TRBD1. The sample taken for sequencing was PBMCs. The TCR comes from a woman aged 50 to 60 in good health and CMV-seropositive. As DNA, the CDR3 is TGCGCCAGCAGCTTGGTGGGGACAGGGGGCGGCTACACCTTC. It translates to CASSLVGTGGGYTF.